This is a list of T cell receptor beta chains from one sample in a study of beta chain features in type 1 diabetes. The repertoire was sequenced with immunoSEQ multiplex PCR; TCRdb's copy has only in-frame clones and lacks some. This sample has 630,000 or so clones, with over 13% found just once. The sample comprised naive CD4+ T cells from blood. These TCRs come from a man between 18 and 35 years old with type 1 diabetes. CDR3s include the opening cysteine and the closing phenylalanine or tryptophan. Each record gives: J gene, D gene, V gene, clone size, CDR3 DNA, CDR3 protein. The D gene is left open where the match is weak. Some rows mark clone size as missing; the rest say once, few, many or name a class of expanded clone.

j_gene: TRBJ2-5; d_gene: TRBD1; v_gene: TRBV30; abundance: few; CDR3nt: TGTGCCTGGAGTGGGGACAGGGTCGTCGGGGAGACCCAGTACTTC; CDR3aa: CAWSGDRVVGETQYF
j_gene: TRBJ1-1; d_gene: .; v_gene: TRBV4-3; abundance: .; CDR3nt: TGCGCCAGCAGCCGCCCCCTCCCGGGGGGTACTGAAGCTTTCTTT; CDR3aa: CASSRPLPGGTEAFF
j_gene: TRBJ2-1; d_gene: .; v_gene: TRBV7-2; abundance: .; CDR3nt: TGTGCCAGCAGCTTAGGATCGAGCTCCTACAATGAGCAGTTCTTC; CDR3aa: CASSLGSSSYNEQFF
j_gene: TRBJ1-1; d_gene: .; v_gene: TRBV30; abundance: few; CDR3nt: TGTGCCTGGAGTAATCAGGGAGGACATTTGTCCACTGAAGCTTTCTTT; CDR3aa: CAWSNQGGHLSTEAFF
j_gene: TRBJ2-7; d_gene: .; v_gene: TRBV18; abundance: few; CDR3nt: TGTGCCAGCTCACCAAAGATCCAGGACGAGCAGTACTTC; CDR3aa: CASSPKIQDEQYF
j_gene: TRBJ2-3; d_gene: TRBD2; v_gene: TRBV5-1; abundance: .; CDR3nt: TGCGCCAGCCGACTTAGCGGGTACACAGATACGCAGTATTTT; CDR3aa: CASRLSGYTDTQYF
j_gene: TRBJ1-1; d_gene: .; v_gene: TRBV6-6; abundance: .; CDR3nt: TGTGCCAGCAGTTACTCCAGAAACACTGAAGCTTTCTTT; CDR3aa: CASSYSRNTEAFF
j_gene: TRBJ2-5; d_gene: .; v_gene: TRBV14; abundance: few; CDR3nt: TGTGCCAGCAGCCGGGGGCAAGAGACCCAGTACTTC; CDR3aa: CASSRGQETQYF
j_gene: TRBJ2-1; d_gene: .; v_gene: TRBV30; abundance: .; CDR3nt: TGTGCCTGGATGGGACCGAGCTCCTACAATGAGCAGTTCTTC; CDR3aa: CAWMGPSSYNEQFF
j_gene: TRBJ2-1; d_gene: TRBD2; v_gene: TRBV7-2; abundance: few; CDR3nt: TGTGCCAGCAGCTTCTCTTCGGCGGGAGCGGGCAATGAGCAGTTCTTC; CDR3aa: CASSFSSAGAGNEQFF
j_gene: TRBJ1-1; d_gene: .; v_gene: TRBV4-1; abundance: few; CDR3nt: TGCGCCAGCAGCCAAGATGCAGCTGAAGCTTTCTTT; CDR3aa: CASSQDAAEAFF
j_gene: TRBJ2-1; d_gene: .; v_gene: TRBV28; abundance: .; CDR3nt: TGTGCCAGCAGTTTAATGTGGACTGGACCCCACTGGTTCTTC; CDR3aa: CASSLMWTGPHWFF
j_gene: TRBJ1-4; d_gene: TRBD1; v_gene: TRBV29-1; abundance: few; CDR3nt: TGCAGCGCGGGACAGTTCAATGAAAAACTGTTTTTT; CDR3aa: CSAGQFNEKLFF
j_gene: TRBJ2-5; d_gene: .; v_gene: TRBV21-1; abundance: .; CDR3nt: TGTGCCAGCAGCAATCATTCACAGGGGTGGCAGACCCAGTACTTC; CDR3aa: CASSNHSQGWQTQYF
j_gene: TRBJ1-2; d_gene: TRBD1; v_gene: TRBV6-1; abundance: few; CDR3nt: TGTGCCAGCAGTGAAGCGGCGCAGGGGGTCTATGGCTACACCTTC; CDR3aa: CASSEAAQGVYGYTF
j_gene: TRBJ2-5; d_gene: .; v_gene: TRBV9; abundance: .; CDR3nt: TGTGCCAGCAGCGTAGCGGAGACCCAGTACTTC; CDR3aa: CASSVAETQYF
j_gene: TRBJ2-2; d_gene: TRBD2; v_gene: TRBV7-3; abundance: .; CDR3nt: TGTGCCAGCAGCTCTACCGGGACTAGCTCTAGAGCGCTGTTTTTT; CDR3aa: CASSSTGTSSRALFF
j_gene: TRBJ1-4; d_gene: .; v_gene: TRBV7-2; abundance: .; CDR3nt: TGTGCCAGCAGCTCGTGGACCGAGCGAGTTGAAAAACTGTTTTTT; CDR3aa: CASSSWTERVEKLFF
j_gene: TRBJ1-6; d_gene: TRBD1; v_gene: TRBV28; abundance: .; CDR3nt: TGTGCCAGCAGGACAGGGAGTTCACCCCTCCACTTT; CDR3aa: CASRTGSSPLHF
j_gene: TRBJ1-4; d_gene: TRBD1; v_gene: TRBV30; abundance: few; CDR3nt: TGTGCTGCGGGACAGTCTTTTTTT; CDR3aa: CAAGQSFF
j_gene: TRBJ2-7; d_gene: .; v_gene: TRBV7-2; abundance: few; CDR3nt: TGTGCCAGCAGCTTAGGAGCCCCGGGAGTATACGAGCAGTACTTC; CDR3aa: CASSLGAPGVYEQYF
j_gene: TRBJ1-5; d_gene: TRBD1; v_gene: TRBV19; abundance: few; CDR3nt: TGTGCCAGTAGTATGGACAGGGCTCAGCCCCAGCATTTT; CDR3aa: CASSMDRAQPQHF
j_gene: TRBJ1-1; d_gene: .; v_gene: TRBV7-9; abundance: few; CDR3nt: TGTGCCAGCAGTCCTACAGGGTCTGCTGAAGCTTTCTTT; CDR3aa: CASSPTGSAEAFF